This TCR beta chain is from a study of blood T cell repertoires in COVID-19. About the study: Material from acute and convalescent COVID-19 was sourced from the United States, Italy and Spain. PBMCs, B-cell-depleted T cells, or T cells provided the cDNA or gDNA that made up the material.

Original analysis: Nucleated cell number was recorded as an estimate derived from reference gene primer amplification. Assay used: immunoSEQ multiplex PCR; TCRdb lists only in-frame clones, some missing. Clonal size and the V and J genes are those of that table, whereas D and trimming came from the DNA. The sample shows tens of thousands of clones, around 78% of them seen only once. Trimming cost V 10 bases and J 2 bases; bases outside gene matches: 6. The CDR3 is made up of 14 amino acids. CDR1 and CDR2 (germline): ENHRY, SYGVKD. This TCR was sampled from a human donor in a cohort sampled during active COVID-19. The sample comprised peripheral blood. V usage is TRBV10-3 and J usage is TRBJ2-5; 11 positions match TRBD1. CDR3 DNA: TGTGCCACGTCCGGGACAGGGGGACAAGAGACCCAGTACTTC. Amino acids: CATSGTGGQETQYF.